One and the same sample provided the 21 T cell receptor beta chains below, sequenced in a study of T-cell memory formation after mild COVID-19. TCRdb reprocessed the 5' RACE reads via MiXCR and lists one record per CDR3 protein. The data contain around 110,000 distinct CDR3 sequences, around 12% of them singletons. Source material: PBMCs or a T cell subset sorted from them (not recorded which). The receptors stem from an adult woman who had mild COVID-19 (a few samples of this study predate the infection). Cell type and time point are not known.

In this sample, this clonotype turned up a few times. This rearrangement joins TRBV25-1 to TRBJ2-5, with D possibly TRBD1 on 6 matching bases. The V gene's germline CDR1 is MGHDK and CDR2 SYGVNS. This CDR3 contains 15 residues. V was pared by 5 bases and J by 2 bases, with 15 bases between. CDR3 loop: CASSQEQGPQETQYF. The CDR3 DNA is TGTGCCAGCAGTCAGGAACAGGGACCGCAAGAGACCCAGTACTTC.

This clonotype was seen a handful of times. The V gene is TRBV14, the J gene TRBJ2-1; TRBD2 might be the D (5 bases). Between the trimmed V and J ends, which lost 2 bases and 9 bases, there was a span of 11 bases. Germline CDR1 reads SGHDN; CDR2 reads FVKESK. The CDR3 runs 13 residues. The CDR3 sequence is CASSQLGGTEQFF. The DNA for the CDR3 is TGTGCCAGCAGCCAACTAGGAGGAACTGAGCAGTTCTTC.

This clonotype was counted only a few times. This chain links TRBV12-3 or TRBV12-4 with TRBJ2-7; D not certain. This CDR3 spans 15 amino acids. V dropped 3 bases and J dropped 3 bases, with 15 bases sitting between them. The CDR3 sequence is CASSFKGTSDYEQYF. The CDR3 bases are TGTGCCAGCAGTTTCAAGGGCACCTCCGACTACGAGCAGTACTTC.

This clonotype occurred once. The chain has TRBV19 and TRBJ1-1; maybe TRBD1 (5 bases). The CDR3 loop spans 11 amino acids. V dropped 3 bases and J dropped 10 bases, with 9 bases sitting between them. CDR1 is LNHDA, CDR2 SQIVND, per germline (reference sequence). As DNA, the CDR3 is TGTGCCAGTAGTATTGGGGCCCTAGCTTTCTTT. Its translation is CASSIGALAFF.

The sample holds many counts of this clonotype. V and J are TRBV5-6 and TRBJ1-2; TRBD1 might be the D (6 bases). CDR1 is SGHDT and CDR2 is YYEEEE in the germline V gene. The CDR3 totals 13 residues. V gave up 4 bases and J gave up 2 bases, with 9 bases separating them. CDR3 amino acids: CASSQGTNYGYTF. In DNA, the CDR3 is TGTGCCAGCAGCCAGGGGACGAACTATGGCTACACCTTC.

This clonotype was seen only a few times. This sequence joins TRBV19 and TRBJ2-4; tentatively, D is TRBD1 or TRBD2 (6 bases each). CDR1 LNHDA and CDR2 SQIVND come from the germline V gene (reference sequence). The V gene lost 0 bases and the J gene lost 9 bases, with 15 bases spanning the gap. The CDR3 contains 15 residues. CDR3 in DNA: TGTGCCAGTAGTATAGATCTAGGGGGGCGAGGCATTCAGTACTTC. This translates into CASSIDLGGRGIQYF.

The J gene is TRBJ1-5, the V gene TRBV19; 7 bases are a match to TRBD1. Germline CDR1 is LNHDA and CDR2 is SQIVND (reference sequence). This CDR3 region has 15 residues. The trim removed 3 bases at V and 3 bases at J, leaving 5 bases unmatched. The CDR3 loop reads CASSIYGTDNQPQHF. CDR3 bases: TGTGCCAGTAGTATCTACGGGACAGACAATCAGCCCCAGCATTTT.

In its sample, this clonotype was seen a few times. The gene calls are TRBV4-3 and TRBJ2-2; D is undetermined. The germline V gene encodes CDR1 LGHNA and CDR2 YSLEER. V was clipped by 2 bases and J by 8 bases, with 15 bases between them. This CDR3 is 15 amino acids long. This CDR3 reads CASSQSESAWGELFF. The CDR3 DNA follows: TGCGCCAGCAGCCAATCTGAGTCCGCATGGGGGGAGCTGTTTTTT.

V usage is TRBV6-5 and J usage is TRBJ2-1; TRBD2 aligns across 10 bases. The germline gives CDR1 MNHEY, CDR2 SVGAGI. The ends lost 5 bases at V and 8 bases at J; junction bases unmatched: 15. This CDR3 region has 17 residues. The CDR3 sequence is CASSPRAGGLLSDEQFF. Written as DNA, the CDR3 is TGTGCCAGCAGTCCGAGAGCGGGAGGGCTCCTGAGTGATGAGCAGTTCTTC.

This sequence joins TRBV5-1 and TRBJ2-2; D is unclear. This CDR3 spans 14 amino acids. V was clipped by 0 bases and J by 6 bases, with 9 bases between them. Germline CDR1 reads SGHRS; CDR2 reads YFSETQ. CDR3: CASSLELTSGELFF. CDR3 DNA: TGCGCCAGCAGCTTGGAACTAACGTCCGGGGAGCTGTTTTTT.

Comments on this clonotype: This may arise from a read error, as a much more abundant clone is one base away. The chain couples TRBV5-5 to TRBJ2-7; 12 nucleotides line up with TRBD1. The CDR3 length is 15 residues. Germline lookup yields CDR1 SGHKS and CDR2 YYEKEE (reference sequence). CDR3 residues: CASSLEMGQGAEKYF. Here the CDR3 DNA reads TGTGCCAGCAGCTTAGAGATGGGACAGGGGGCCGAGAAGTACTTC.

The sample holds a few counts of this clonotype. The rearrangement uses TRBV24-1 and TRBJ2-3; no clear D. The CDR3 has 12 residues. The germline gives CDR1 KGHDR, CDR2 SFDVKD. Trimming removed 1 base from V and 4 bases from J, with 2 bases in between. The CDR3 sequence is CATSDFSDTQYF. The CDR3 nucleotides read TGTGCCACCAGTGATTTTTCAGATACGCAGTATTTT.

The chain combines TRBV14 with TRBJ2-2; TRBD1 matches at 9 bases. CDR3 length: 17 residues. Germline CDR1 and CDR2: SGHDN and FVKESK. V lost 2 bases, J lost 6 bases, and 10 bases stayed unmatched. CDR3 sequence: CASSQPPGQGLAGELFF. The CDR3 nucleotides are TGTGCCAGCAGCCAACCCCCGGGACAGGGATTAGCCGGGGAGCTGTTTTTT.

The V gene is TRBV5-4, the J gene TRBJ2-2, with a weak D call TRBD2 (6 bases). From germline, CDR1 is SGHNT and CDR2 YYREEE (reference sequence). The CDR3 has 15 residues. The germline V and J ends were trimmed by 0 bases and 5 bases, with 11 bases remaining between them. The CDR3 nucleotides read TGTGCCAGCAGCTTGGATGGACTACTAACCGGGGAGCTGTTTTTT. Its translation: CASSLDGLLTGELFF.

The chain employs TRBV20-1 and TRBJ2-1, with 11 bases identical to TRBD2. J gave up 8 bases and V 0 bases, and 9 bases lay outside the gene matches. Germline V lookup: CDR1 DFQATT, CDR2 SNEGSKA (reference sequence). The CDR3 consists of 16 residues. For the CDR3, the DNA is TGCAGTGCTAGAGATAGGCTAGCGGGAGGTGTGGATGAGCAGTTCTTC. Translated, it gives CSARDRLAGGVDEQFF.

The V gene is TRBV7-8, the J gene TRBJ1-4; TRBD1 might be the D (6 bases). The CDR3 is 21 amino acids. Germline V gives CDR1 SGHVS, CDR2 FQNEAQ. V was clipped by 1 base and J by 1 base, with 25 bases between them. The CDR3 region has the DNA TGTGCCAGCAGCTTAGTCCCCCTTCTAACCGACAGGAGGAAAACTAATGAAAAACTGTTTTTT. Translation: CASSLVPLLTDRRKTNEKLFF.

Written as DNA, the CDR3 is TGTGCCAGCACGCCGGCAGGGTTCCCTCGCGAGCAGTACTTC. Its protein is CASTPAGFPREQYF. The J gene is TRBJ2-7, the V gene TRBV5-6; D is perhaps TRBD1 (5 bases). The CDR3 contains 14 residues. V lost 6 bases and J lost 6, with 19 bases in between. Looked up from germline, CDR1 is SGHDT and CDR2 is YYEEEE.

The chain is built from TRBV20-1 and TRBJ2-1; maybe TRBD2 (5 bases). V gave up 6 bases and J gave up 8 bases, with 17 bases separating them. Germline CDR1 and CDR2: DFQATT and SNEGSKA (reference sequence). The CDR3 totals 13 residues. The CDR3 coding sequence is TGCAGTGCCCCGGACTGGCGGTGGGATGAGCAGTTCTTC. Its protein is CSAPDWRWDEQFF.

As DNA, the CDR3 is TGCGCCAGCAGCCTTGGGGCCCGGGCTCTAGGCTACGAGCAGTACTTC. This translates into CASSLGARALGYEQYF. V is TRBV4-1 and J is TRBJ2-7; the D gene is possibly TRBD1 (5 bases). Trimming took 4 bases from V and 3 from J, leaving 19 bases between them. Germline V CDR1 and CDR2: MGHRA, YSYEKL. The CDR3 runs 16 residues.

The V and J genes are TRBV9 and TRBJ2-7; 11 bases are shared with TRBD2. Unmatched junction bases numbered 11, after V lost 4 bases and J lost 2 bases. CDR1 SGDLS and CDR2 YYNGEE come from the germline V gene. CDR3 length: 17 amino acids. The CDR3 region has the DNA TGTGCCAGCAGCCCCGGGACTAGCGGTCGAGGGGCCTACGAGCAGTACTTC. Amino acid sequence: CASSPGTSGRGAYEQYF.

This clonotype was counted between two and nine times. In nucleotides, the CDR3 is TGTGCCAGCAGCTTTGTAGCGGGGCCATACAATGAGCAGTTCTTC. Protein product: CASSFVAGPYNEQFF. This chain uses TRBV7-2 with TRBJ2-1; 8 nucleotides match TRBD2. Germline V CDR1 and CDR2: SGHTA, FQGNSA. The CDR3 is 15 amino acids. With 3 bases clipped from V and 4 bases from J, the junction kept 5 bases outside the gene matches. Drawing the rest from reference TRBV7-2 and TRBJ2-1, the complete variable domain is GAGVSQSPSNKVTEKGKDVELRCDPISGHTALYWYRQSLGQGLEFLIYFQGNSAPDKSGLPSDRFSAERTGGSVSTLTIQRTQQEDSAVYLCASSFVAGPYNEQFFGPGTRLTVL.